The T cell receptor (beta chain) under discussion was sequenced for a study of CD8+ T cells in alopecia areata. On the study more broadly: Treated patients were given oral tofacitinib, which was dosed at 5 to 10 mg twice daily. Tofacitinib therapy took 6 to 18 months; 6 months off drug came after.

This clone has only a few counts. No antigen is known for it. Treatment described: oral pan-JAK inhibitor, 5-10 mg twice daily. The study's findings and limits: Normal skin contains resident alphabeta T cells, and these are also sequenced in scalp samples. On tofacitinib, scalp and blood still held many of the expanded lesional clones.

The V and J ends lost 3 bases and 2 bases respectively, with 17 bases between them. This CDR3 spans 16 amino acids. Looked up from germline, CDR1 is LGHNA and CDR2 is YNFKEQ. RNA was isolated and reverse transcribed to cDNA, the sequencing template. Sequencing used immunoSEQ multiplex PCR; TCRdb keeps in-frame clones, though not all of them. Counted here are more than 90,000 clones, approximately 66% occurring once; the ten biggest clones make up 15% to 17%. The source was CD8+ T cells sorted from blood, collected at week 4, from a patient treated with tofacitinib. The genes are TRBV4-2 and TRBJ2-7; no reliable D call. This receptor was identified in a human donor with alopecia areata. This CDR3 reads CASSQVVGPQAYEQYF. The CDR3 nucleotides read TGTGCCAGCAGCCAGGTAGTAGGCCCCCAAGCCTACGAGCAGTACTTC.